This record looks at one T cell receptor (beta chain) sequence and its context. Germline V gene data show CDR1 as LNHDA and CDR2 as SQIVND (reference sequence). J lost 3 bases, V lost 3 bases, and 8 bases had no gene match. The CDR3 runs 16 residues. The repertoire was sequenced with immunoSEQ multiplex PCR; TCRdb's copy has only in-frame clones and lacks some. The sample holds about 400,000 clones, around nine tenths seen once. The sample belongs to a study of blood T cell repertoires in COVID-19. Across the study: In each case, the material was cDNA or gDNA derived from T cells, B-cell-depleted T cells, or PBMCs.

Sequenced: PBMCs or T cells enriched from blood (not recorded which). The sequence derives from a woman in her thirties who had recovered from COVID-19. The chain employs TRBV19 and TRBJ1-5; TRBD1 matches 7 bases. The CDR3 loop reads CASSMSGQDPNQPQHF. In nucleotides, the CDR3 is TGTGCCAGTAGTATGTCTGGACAGGACCCCAATCAGCCCCAGCATTTT.